This is a list of T cell receptor beta chains from one sample in a study of blood T cell repertoires in COVID-19. Clones were sequenced by immunoSEQ multiplex PCR, and TCRdb holds only the in-frame ones, with some missing. The sample contains 240,000 or so clones, about four fifths of which appear only once. The sample taken for sequencing was peripheral blood. The receptor source for this set is a woman aged 80 or over with COVID-19, enrolled during active disease. Each CDR3 is given without its conserved first and last residue.

10	TRBV6-5	ASRGRRNGYT
11	TRBV3-1/TRBV3-2	ASSPGLNTEAF
11	TRBV11-2	ASSLSPVRGAF
11	TRBV3-1/TRBV3-2	ASSLSRREKLF
11	TRBV12-3/TRBV12-4	ASRGTGGEKLF
14	TRBV6-2/TRBV6-3	ASSLTGTGTYNEQF
12	TRBV5-6	ASSRDYGAETQY
17	TRBV27	ASSLRGDSRFSMNTEAF
10	TRBV30	ALTVSGNTIY
13	TRBV5-1	ASSLDRSSGNTIY
14	TRBV6-6	ASSRLQGALTYEQY
16	TRBV23-1	ASSQPPPQGEYQETQY
14	TRBV5-4	ASSGKAGGGYNEQF
13	TRBV15	ATSRRLAGVNEQF
10	TRBV12-3/TRBV12-4	ASTMGGPEQY
13	TRBV5-1	ASSPSGQRNTEAF
11	TRBV6-4	ASSEGNSNEQF
11	TRBV12-3/TRBV12-4	ASSLVGGYIQY
13	TRBV19	ASSISPRTSGEQF
11	TRBV9	ASSRGQTVGAF
12	TRBV6-5	ASREDRGARGYT
15	TRBV3-1/TRBV3-2	ATSHNQGTPSTDTQY
13	TRBV5-4	ASSLPGVSVTEAF
12	TRBV9	ASSGGVTPGEQY
13	TRBV5-5	ASSLVSEGNQPQH
12	TRBV18	ASSPGTDHYGYT
12	TRBV7-3	ASSALGGDNIQY
11	TRBV7-9	ASSPTSGVEQY
15	TRBV5-1	ASSPSGTGGGGNTIY
11	TRBV7-9	ASSLAGGDTQY
13	TRBV3-1/TRBV3-2	ASSQAGGPEVEQF
14	TRBV4-1	ASSQRLGTGVEKLF
13	TRBV7-2	ASSLDRTSADTQY
13	TRBV11-2	ASSLQNRGGLLAF
13	TRBV7-8	ASSLSGTDYNEQF
13	TRBV18	ASSPRNGQEETQY
12	TRBV18	ASSPATGDNEQF
12	TRBV2	ASSPDRVGDEQY
14	TRBV7-3	ASSFNRGKNTGELF
11	TRBV20-1	SASTSGTDTQY
9	TRBV24-1	ATSLYNEQF
15	TRBV7-9	ASSYRIPSGYQETQY
13	TRBV9	ASSVGGRSNTEAF
16	TRBV7-2	ASSSFRGTGGVIWGYT
13	TRBV5-1	ASSYGGGQDQPQH
13	TRBV13	ASSPRDRGTDTQY
14	TRBV3-1/TRBV3-2	ASSLRYRVTNEKLF
13	TRBV27	ASSPHHPGVYEQY
14	TRBV2	ASSGQGPSLGNTIY
12	TRBV7-9	ASSTDSSNQPQH
13	TRBV5-4	ASSYASGRRNEQF